This T cell receptor beta chain was captured by sequencing in a study of spatial heterogeneity in lung cancer. The wider study: The average count in raw reads for each unique TCR and UMI combination exceeded nine appearances.

CDR1 is LNHDA and CDR2 is SQIVND in the germline V gene (reference sequence). The CDR3 has 14 residues. Trimming left V 5 bases short and J 2 bases short, with 12 bases between. Time point described: sample taken at primary tumor resection. The donors were 55 to 80 patients with non-small cell lung cancer that was early-stage and untreated. The sequenced material consisted of unsorted whole RNA from tumor, nontumor lung or frozen PBMC. The library protocol tagged each TCR cDNA with a unique molecular identifier. TCRdb re-called the 5' RACE reads with MiXCR, one entry per CDR3 protein. This table has 8,500 to 14,000 distinct CDR3 sequences, 3.5% to 4.5% appearing once. This clonotype was picked up many times.

The receptor was isolated from a female donor with early-stage non-small cell lung cancer. The chain uses TRBV19 and TRBJ2-5; a possible D gene is TRBD2 (5 bases). The material sequenced was PBMCs, taken at surgery. The CDR3 sequence is CASSPREGQETQYF. The CDR3 DNA follows: TGTGCCAGTAGTCCCCGAGAGGGACAAGAGACCCAGTACTTC.